Shown below are 7 T cell receptor beta chains from a single sample sequenced in a study of blood T cell repertoires in COVID-19. Libraries were prepared by immunoSEQ multiplex PCR; TCRdb keeps only in-frame clonotypes and omits some of them. The sample yields about 260,000 clones, about 82% seen once. Input material: PBMCs or T cells enriched from blood (not recorded which). These receptors originate from a woman aged 45 to 65 who had recovered from COVID-19.

V gene TRBV5-6 combines with J gene TRBJ2-5; the match to TRBD1 covers 9 bases. CDR3 size: 15 residues. Per the germline V gene, CDR1 is SGHDT and CDR2 is YYEEEE. Losses at the gene ends were 6 bases for V and 4 bases for J; bases not matched to a gene: 10. CDR3 nucleotides: TGTGCCAGCACCCTTGGGACAGGGAGTGGAGAGACCCAGTACTTC. As protein: CASTLGTGSGETQYF.

V usage is TRBV27 and J usage is TRBJ1-6, with 8 positions matching TRBD1. This CDR3 has 15 amino acids. CDR1 and CDR2 from the germline V gene are MNHEY and SMNVEV (reference sequence). The V segment lost 6 bases and the J segment 10 bases; nucleotides outside the gene matches: 11. The CDR3 DNA follows: TGTGCCAGCAGCAGCCCAGGGACAGGAGAATCACCCCTCCACTTT. Translating gives CASSSPGTGESPLHF.

CDR3 coding DNA: TGTGCCAGCAGCTTGACAGGAGTCATCTCTGAAGCTTTCTTT. Translated, it gives CASSLTGVISEAFF. The chain carries TRBV11-2 and TRBJ1-1; D is possibly TRBD1 (6 bases). Germline CDR1 SGHAT, CDR2 FQNNGV. The CDR3 runs to 14 residues. Trimming stripped 3 bases from V and 6 bases from J, with 14 bases between.

Points on this clone: The same CDR3 can be traced to other DNA sequences in this sample. The genes are TRBV7-2 and TRBJ1-3; TRBD1 agrees at 8 bases. The CDR3 is made up of 14 amino acids. V shed 5 bases and J 4 bases; nucleotides not matched to a gene: 4. The germline V gene has CDR1 SGHTA and CDR2 FQGNSA. The CDR3 bases are TGTGCCAGCAGCCCAGGGGGCGCGGGAAACACCATATATTTT. Protein sequence: CASSPGGAGNTIYF.

The chain is built from TRBV9 and TRBJ2-2, with D possibly being TRBD2 (5 bases). This CDR3 is built from 17 residues. V shed 3 bases and J shed 4 bases, with 19 bases lying between them. Germline assignment: CDR1 SGDLS and CDR2 YYNGEE. The CDR3 DNA reads TGTGCCAGCAGCGGAGAGGACGGGAAATTCTTCACCGGGGAGCTGTTTTTT. This codes for CASSGEDGKFFTGELFF.

The V gene is TRBV6-4, the J gene TRBJ2-7, with a tentative D call TRBD2 (5 bases). The CDR3 extends over 15 amino acids. V lost 2 bases to trimming and J lost 2 bases, with 13 bases between them. Germline V gives CDR1 MRHNA, CDR2 SNTAGT. As DNA, the CDR3 is TGTGCCAGCAGTGACCGGGAACCACTCACCTACGAGCAGTACTTC. It codes for CASSDREPLTYEQYF.

The J gene is TRBJ1-5, the V gene TRBV7-2; D is possibly TRBD1 (5 bases). Germline V gene sequence: CDR1 SGHTA, CDR2 FQGNSA. The CDR3 covers 14 residues. V was trimmed by 6 bases and J by 11 bases, leaving 20 bases between them. The CDR3 DNA is TGTGCCAGCAGGATTATGGCGGGGGAAGGGGCCCAGCATTTT. Translated: CASRIMAGEGAQHF.